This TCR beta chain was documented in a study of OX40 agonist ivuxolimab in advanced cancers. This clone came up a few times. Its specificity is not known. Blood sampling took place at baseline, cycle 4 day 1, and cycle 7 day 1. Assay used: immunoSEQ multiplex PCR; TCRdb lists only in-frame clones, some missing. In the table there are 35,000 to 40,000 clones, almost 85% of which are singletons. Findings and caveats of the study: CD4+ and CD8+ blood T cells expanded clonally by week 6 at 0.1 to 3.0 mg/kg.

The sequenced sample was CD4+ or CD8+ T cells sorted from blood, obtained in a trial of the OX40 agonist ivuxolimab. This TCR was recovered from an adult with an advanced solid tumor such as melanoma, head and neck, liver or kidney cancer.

CDR3 loop: CASSGKAVSGELFF. The CDR3 DNA reads TGCGCCAGCAGTGGCAAGGCAGTTTCCGGGGAGCTGTTTTTT. The chain carries TRBV10-1 and TRBJ2-2; D remains unclear. Germline CDR1 reads WNHNN; CDR2 reads SYGVQD (reference sequence). The germline V and J ends were trimmed by 4 bases and 6 bases, with 12 bases remaining between them. CDR3 length: 14 residues.